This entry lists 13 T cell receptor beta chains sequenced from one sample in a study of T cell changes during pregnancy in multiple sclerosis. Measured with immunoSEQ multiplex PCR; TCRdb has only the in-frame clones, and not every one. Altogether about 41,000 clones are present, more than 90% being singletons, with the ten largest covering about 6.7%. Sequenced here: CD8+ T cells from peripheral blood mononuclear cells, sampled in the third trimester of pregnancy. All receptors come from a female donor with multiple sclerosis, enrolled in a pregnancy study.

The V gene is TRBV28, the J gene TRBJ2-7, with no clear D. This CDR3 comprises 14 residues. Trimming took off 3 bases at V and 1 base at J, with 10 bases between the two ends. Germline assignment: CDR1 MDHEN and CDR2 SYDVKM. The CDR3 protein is CASSFPAESYEQYF. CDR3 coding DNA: TGTGCCAGCAGTTTTCCGGCGGAGTCCTACGAGCAGTACTTC.

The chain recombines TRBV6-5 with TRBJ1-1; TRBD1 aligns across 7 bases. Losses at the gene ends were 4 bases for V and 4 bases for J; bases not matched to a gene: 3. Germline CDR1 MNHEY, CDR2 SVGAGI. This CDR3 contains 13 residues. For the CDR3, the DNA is TGTGCCAGCAGTTCAGGGGGAAGCACTGAAGCTTTCTTT. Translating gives CASSSGGSTEAFF.

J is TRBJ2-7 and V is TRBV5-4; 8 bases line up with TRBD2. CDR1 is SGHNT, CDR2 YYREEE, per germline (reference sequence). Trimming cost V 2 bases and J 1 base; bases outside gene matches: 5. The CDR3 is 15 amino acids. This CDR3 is CASSFGTSSSYEQYF. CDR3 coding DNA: TGTGCCAGCAGCTTTGGGACTAGTTCGTCCTACGAGCAGTACTTC.

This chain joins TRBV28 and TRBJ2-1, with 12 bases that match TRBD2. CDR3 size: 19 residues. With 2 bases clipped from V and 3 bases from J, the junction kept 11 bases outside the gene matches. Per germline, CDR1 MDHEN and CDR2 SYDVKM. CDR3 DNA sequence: TGTGCCAGCAGTTTACGAGGACTAGCGGGGACGGTATACTACAATGAGCAGTTCTTC. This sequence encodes CASSLRGLAGTVYYNEQFF.

The CDR3 spells CASSLGQINEQFF. CDR3 bases: TGTGCCAGCAGCTTGGGACAGATCAATGAGCAGTTCTTC. The rearrangement joins TRBV5-6 to TRBJ2-1, with D perhaps TRBD1 (5 bases). Trimming stripped 0 bases from V and 6 bases from J, with 7 bases between. This CDR3 is 13 amino acids long. Germline lookup yields CDR1 SGHDT and CDR2 YYEEEE.

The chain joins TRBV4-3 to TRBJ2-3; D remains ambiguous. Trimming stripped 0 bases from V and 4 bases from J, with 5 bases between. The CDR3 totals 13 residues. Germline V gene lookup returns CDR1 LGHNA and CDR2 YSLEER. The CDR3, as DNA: TGCGCCAGCAGCCAAGACACATCAGATACGCAGTATTTT. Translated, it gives CASSQDTSDTQYF.

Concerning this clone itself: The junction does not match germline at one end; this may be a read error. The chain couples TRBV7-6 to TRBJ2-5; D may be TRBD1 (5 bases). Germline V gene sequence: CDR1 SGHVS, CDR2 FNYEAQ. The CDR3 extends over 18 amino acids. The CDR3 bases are TGTGCCAGCAGCCAATTTCCGACAGCACAGGAGTACCAAGGGACCCAGTACTTC. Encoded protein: CASSQFPTAQEYQGTQYF.

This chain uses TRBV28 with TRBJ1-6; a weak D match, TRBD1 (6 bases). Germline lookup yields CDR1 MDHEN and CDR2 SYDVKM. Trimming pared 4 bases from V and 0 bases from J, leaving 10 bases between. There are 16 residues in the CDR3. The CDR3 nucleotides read TGTGCCAGCAGTTACGAAGGGGGCTCCTATAATTCACCCCTCCACTTT. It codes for CASSYEGGSYNSPLHF.

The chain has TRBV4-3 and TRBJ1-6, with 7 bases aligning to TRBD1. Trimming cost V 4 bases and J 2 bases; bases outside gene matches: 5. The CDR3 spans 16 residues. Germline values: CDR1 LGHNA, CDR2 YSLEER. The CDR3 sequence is CASSPDRVAYNSPLHF. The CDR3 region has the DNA TGCGCCAGCAGCCCCGACAGGGTTGCCTATAATTCACCCCTCCACTTT.

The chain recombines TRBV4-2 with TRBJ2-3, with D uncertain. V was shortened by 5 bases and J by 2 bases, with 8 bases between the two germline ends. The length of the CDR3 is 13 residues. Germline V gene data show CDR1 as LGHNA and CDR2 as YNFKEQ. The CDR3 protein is CASSESNTDTQYF. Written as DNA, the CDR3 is TGTGCCAGCAGCGAGTCTAACACAGATACGCAGTATTTT.

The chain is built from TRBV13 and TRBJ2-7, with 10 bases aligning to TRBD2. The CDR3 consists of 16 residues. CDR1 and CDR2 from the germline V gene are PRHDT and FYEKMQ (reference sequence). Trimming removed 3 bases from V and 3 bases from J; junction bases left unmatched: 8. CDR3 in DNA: TGTGCCAGCAGCTTGGTTTCTAGCGGGAGCAACTACGAGCAGTACTTC. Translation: CASSLVSSGSNYEQYF.

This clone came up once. CDR3 DNA sequence: TGTGCCAGCAGCCCCGGGACTAGCGGGTTTGGGAGCCCCTACGAGCAGTACTTC. Protein: CASSPGTSGFGSPYEQYF. The chain uses TRBV7-9 and TRBJ2-7, with 12 bases matching TRBD2. This CDR3 is 18 amino acids long. Germline CDR1 is SEHNR and CDR2 is FQNEAQ (reference sequence). The V and J ends lost 5 bases and 2 bases, in that order; junction bases with no gene match: 13.

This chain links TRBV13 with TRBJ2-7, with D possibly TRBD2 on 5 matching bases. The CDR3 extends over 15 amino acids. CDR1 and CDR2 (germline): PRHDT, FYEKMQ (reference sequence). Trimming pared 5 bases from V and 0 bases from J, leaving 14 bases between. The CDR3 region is CASSGEGVGSYEQYF. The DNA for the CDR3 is TGTGCCAGCAGCGGAGAGGGAGTAGGCTCCTACGAGCAGTACTTC.